The sequence of this T cell receptor beta chain was determined in a study of neurological immune-mediated disorders. The CDR3 has 13 amino acids. The germline CDR1 and CDR2 sequences are SEHNR and FQNEAQ (reference sequence). The cDNA was synthesized by 5'RACE incorporating 10-nucleotide random UMIs. TCRdb passed the 5' RACE reads through MiXCR, listing each CDR3 protein once. Of more than 50,000 distinct CDR3 sequences in the sample, about 10% were seen once. Ten or more counts support this clonotype. The sample taken for sequencing was PBMCs. The V call is TRBV7-9, the J call TRBJ1-3, with unresolved D. The sequence was obtained from a man aged 55 to 70 in good health. The CDR3 sequence: CGGKEVSGNTIYF. The CDR3 coding sequence is TGTGGGGGTAAAGAAGTCTCTGGAAACACCATATATTTT.